This T cell receptor (beta chain) was profiled in a study of blood T cells in healthy people across ages. Study overall: Template switching picked up about one barcoded beta molecule for each two T cells.

Germline V CDR1 and CDR2: MDHEN, SYDVKM. Trimming took off 4 bases at V and 0 bases at J, with 16 bases between the two ends. This CDR3 is 18 amino acids long. Then a second PCR, running roughly 6 to 11 cycles, was carried out with a sample-barcoded 5' primer and a J-beta primer mix. TCRdb reanalysed the 5' RACE reads using MiXCR and keeps one entry per CDR3 protein. Here the sample spans 1.5 million to 2 million distinct CDR3 sequences, 40% to 55% being singletons. The V gene is TRBV28, the J gene TRBJ2-6; maybe TRBD1 (6 bases). This receptor was obtained from a middle-aged woman in good health. Sequencing was done on a sample of blood. The CDR3 sequence is CASSWDIGHLSGANVLTF. CDR3 coding DNA: TGTGCCAGCAGTTGGGACATCGGTCACCTCTCTGGGGCCAACGTCCTGACTTTC.